What follows is one T cell receptor beta chain and its context. This sample is drawn from a study of blood T cell repertoires in COVID-19. Study information: Material from acute and convalescent COVID-19 was sourced from the United States, Italy and Spain.

The V end lost 5 bases, the J end lost 2 bases, and 13 bases lay between the germline ends. This CDR3 region has 15 residues. The V gene's germline CDR1 is SGHVS and CDR2 FQNEAQ. Source study methods: Researchers report that nucleated cell counts were estimated from reference gene primer amplification. Generated by immunoSEQ multiplex PCR, the TCRdb table keeps only in-frame clones and is missing some. That table gives V, J and clone size, and the DNA gave D and trimming. The sample has about 90,000 clones, approximately 87% seen once; the top ten hold approximately 18%. This TCR was sampled from a human donor in a cohort sampled during active COVID-19. V gene TRBV7-8 combines with J gene TRBJ1-3; TRBD1 is a possible D gene (5 bases). Sequences were obtained from peripheral blood. CDR3 loop: CASSRGAGAGNTIYF. The CDR3 DNA reads as TGTGCCAGCAGCCGCGGGGCGGGGGCTGGAAACACCATATATTTT.